Listed here is a single T cell receptor beta chain. No antigen is known for it. The data were taken from a study of cytotoxic CD8 clonotypes in ibrutinib-treated CLL. Across the whole study: In all, about a dozen patients were relapsed/refractory, roughly 15 were treatment-naive and 17 were IGHV unmutated.

A 1 in 200,000 to 1 in 1 million T cell depth was the sequencing target. Clones were read by immunoSEQ multiplex PCR, and TCRdb kept only the in-frame ones, dropping some. Of about 300,000 clones listed, 60% to 80% are singletons. Study-level results: Contraction or stability on treatment characterized the public clonotypes, which were uncommon.

This sequence was found in a human donor with chronic lymphocytic leukemia. This material consisted of PBMCs, taken at disease progression, from a patient treated with ibrutinib.

CDR3 DNA sequence: TGTGCCAGCAGTTACTCGAATAGAGAAGAGACCCAGTACTTC. The encoded protein is CASSYSNREETQYF. The V call is TRBV6-6, the J call TRBJ2-5; D gene uncertain. Germline V gene data show CDR1 as MNHNY and CDR2 as SVGAGI (reference sequence). V shed 0 bases and J shed 3 bases, with 8 bases lying between them. The CDR3 has 14 amino acids.